The 21 T cell receptor beta chains listed next were all sequenced from one sample in a study of tumor-infiltrating lymphocytes in oesophageal squamous cell carcinoma. TCRdb passed the PCR reads through MiXCR, listing each CDR3 protein once. The data contain just under 20,000 distinct CDR3 sequences, 39% of them singletons. The sequencing sample was made of esophageal tumor tissue. All receptors come from a male donor with esophageal squamous cell carcinoma.

The CDR3 region has the DNA TGTGCCAGCAGCTTCGTAGCGGGGAGCTGGACAGATACGCAGTATTTT. It translates to CASSFVAGSWTDTQYF. The chain is built from TRBV7-2 and TRBJ2-3, with 8 bases lining up with TRBD2. Germline CDR1 reads SGHTA; CDR2 reads FQGNSA. V shed 3 bases, J shed 3 bases, and the junction held 8 bases outside the gene matches. The CDR3 is 16 amino acids.

This clonotype has at least ten counts. The chain has TRBV6-6 and TRBJ1-4, with TRBD1 as a possible D gene (6 bases). Germline assignment: CDR1 MNHNY and CDR2 SVGAGI (reference sequence). The CDR3 consists of 17 residues. Trimming took off 2 bases at V and 11 bases at J, with 24 bases between the two ends. CDR3 DNA sequence: TGTGCCAGCAGTTACGTCTTTGTGGACAGCATGAGGGGGAAACTGTTTTTT. Amino acids: CASSYVFVDSMRGKLFF.

This clonotype showed up just a few times. The chain recombines TRBV4-1 with TRBJ2-3; D is unclear. With 2 bases removed from V and 0 bases from J, the gap between germline ends came to 21 bases. The CDR3 is made up of 19 amino acids. Germline CDR1 MGHRA, CDR2 YSYEKL. The CDR3 region is CASSQTGLEFDASTDTQYF. CDR3 DNA sequence: TGCGCCAGCAGCCAAACCGGCCTGGAATTTGATGCTAGCACAGATACGCAGTATTTT.

This clonotype was counted at least ten times. For the CDR3, the DNA is TGTGCCAGCACTCAACAGGGTAGGGGCTCTGGAAACACCATATATTTT. Its protein is CASTQQGRGSGNTIYF. The genes are TRBV25-1 and TRBJ1-3; weak D call: TRBD1 (6 bases). Between the trimmed V and J ends, which lost 7 bases and 0 bases, there was a span of 16 bases. Germline V gene data show CDR1 as MGHDK and CDR2 as SYGVNS. The CDR3 has 16 amino acids.

As regards this clonotype: The final CDR3 position lacks the conserved phenylalanine or tryptophan, pointing to a likely read error. No DNA is shown, since the ends of the CDR3 on it are uncertain; the CDR3 is the one TCRdb lists. This chain joins TRBV13 and TRBJ2-4. Germline CDR1 PRHDT, CDR2 FYEKMQ (reference sequence). The CDR3 has 9 residues if both end residues are counted. CDR3 region: CASSWGLGT.

The chain is built from TRBV19 and TRBJ1-1; maybe TRBD1 (5 bases). Germline V gene data show CDR1 as LNHDA and CDR2 as SQIVND (reference sequence). Trimming stripped 5 bases from V and 0 bases from J, with 13 bases between. The CDR3 extends over 15 amino acids. CDR3 sequence (DNA): TGTGCCAGTAGTGATCCGAGGGGCATGAACACTGAAGCTTTCTTT. Residues: CASSDPRGMNTEAFF.

On this clonotype: As the CDR3 is not closed by the conserved phenylalanine or tryptophan, this likely results from a read error. Because the CDR3's place on the DNA is in doubt, the DNA is left out and the CDR3 is given as listed by TCRdb. The chain is built from TRBV10-3 and TRBJ2-7; the tabulated D call, TRBD1, remains unverified against the DNA. Both ends counted, the CDR3 spans 15 residues. Germline V gene sequence: CDR1 ENHRY, CDR2 SYGVKD. The CDR3 loop is CAITPTETGGYTFGS.

Only a few counts were recorded for this clonotype. This sequence joins TRBV28 and TRBJ2-3, with D maybe TRBD2 (6 bases). The DNA matches TRBJ2-7 better at its end, which makes the J call doubtful. The CDR3 is made up of 14 amino acids. Germline V gives CDR1 MDHEN, CDR2 SYDVKM. The CDR3: CASSLRGVLDEQYF. CDR3 in DNA: TGTGCCAGCAGTTTGCGGGGTGTGCTGGACGAGCAGTACTTC.

V gene TRBV7-9 combines with J gene TRBJ1-1; possibly TRBD1 for D (5 bases). With 5 bases removed from V and 5 bases from J, the gap between germline ends came to 18 bases. This CDR3 is built from 15 residues. From germline, CDR1 is SEHNR and CDR2 FQNEAQ (reference sequence). As DNA, the CDR3 is TGTGCCAGCAGCCCAACCGGGACGGGGGGGACTGAAGCTTTCTTT. Its protein product is CASSPTGTGGTEAFF.

The chain uses TRBV4-1 and TRBJ2-5; 11 nucleotides match TRBD1. The CDR3 has 13 amino acids. The germline gives CDR1 MGHRA, CDR2 YSYEKL. V shed 7 bases, J shed 5 bases, and the junction held 3 bases outside the gene matches. The CDR3 DNA reads TGCGCCAGCACGGGACAGGGGGACGAGACCCAGTACTTC. Translated: CASTGQGDETQYF.

Regarding this clonotype: With a much larger clone just one base away, this may be a read error. The chain uses TRBV14 and TRBJ2-3; D possibly matches TRBD1 or TRBD2 (5 bases each). Trimming took off 1 base at V and 14 bases at J, with 34 bases between the two ends. Germline values: CDR1 SGHDN, CDR2 FVKESK. The CDR3 consists of 19 residues. CDR3 DNA: TGTGCCAGCAGCCAAGTAAGGGATGAGGGGCGAGCGAACACCGGGGAGCTGTATTTT. Its protein product is CASSQVRDEGRANTGELYF.

V and J are TRBV11-2 and TRBJ2-1; D unresolved. From germline, CDR1 is SGHAT and CDR2 FQNNGV. Trimming took off 1 base at V and 0 bases at J, with 13 bases between the two ends. The CDR3 length is 17 residues. CDR3 protein: CASSLVLVSSSYNEQFF. The CDR3 DNA sequence: TGTGCCAGCAGCTTAGTGCTGGTTTCCAGCTCCTACAATGAGCAGTTCTTC.

This clonotype was recorded many times. The chain is built from TRBV27 and TRBJ1-3, with 9 positions matching TRBD1. V shed 3 bases and J 2 bases; nucleotides not matched to a gene: 5. From germline, CDR1 is MNHEY and CDR2 SMNVEV (reference sequence). The CDR3 is 16 amino acids. CDR3 loop: CASSLGTGTPGNTIYF. In DNA form, the CDR3 reads TGTGCCAGCAGTTTGGGGACAGGGACCCCTGGAAACACCATATATTTT.

Points on this clonotype: A much larger clone lies a single base off, so this may be a read error. The rearrangement uses TRBV6-1 and TRBJ2-1, with D perhaps given as TRBD1 or TRBD2 (5 bases each). V was trimmed by 6 bases and J by 10 bases, leaving 16 bases between them. CDR1 and CDR2 from the germline V gene are MNHNS and SASEGT. The CDR3 consists of 13 residues. The CDR3 here is CASRPNRGYEQFF. The CDR3 region has the DNA TGTGCCAGCAGGCCGAACCGGGGCTACGAGCAGTTCTTC.

This chain connects TRBV7-3 to TRBJ2-1; 7 bases map to TRBD2. The germline CDR1 and CDR2 sequences are SGHTA and FQGTGA. CDR3 length: 16 residues. J lost 2 bases, V lost 5 bases, and 9 bases had no gene match. As DNA, the CDR3 is TGTGCCAGCAGCCCCCATCAGCGGGGAGCCTACAATGAGCAGTTCTTC. Translation: CASSPHQRGAYNEQFF.

To note about this clonotype: One end of the junction varies from germline; a read error may be responsible. The chain joins TRBV10-1 to TRBJ2-6, with D possibly matching TRBD1 (6 bases). Germline lookup yields CDR1 WNHNN and CDR2 SYGVQD (reference sequence). This CDR3 contains 10 residues. In nucleotides, the CDR3 is TGCGCCAGGGAGACAGGCAGGCTTCGGTTC. Translated: CARETGRLRF.

The chain links TRBV5-4 to TRBJ2-5; unclear D gene. The DNA end is more similar to TRBJ2-7, so the J call may be wrong. The CDR3 is made up of 14 amino acids. Looked up from germline, CDR1 is SGHNT and CDR2 is YYREEE (reference sequence). CDR3 in DNA: TGTGCCAGCAGCTTATCAGATAGCTCCTACGAGCAGTACTTC. Amino acid sequence: CASSLSDSSYEQYF.

This sequence joins TRBV7-6 and TRBJ2-5; possible D gene TRBD2, 6 bases. Germline CDR1 reads SGHVS; CDR2 reads FNYEAQ. V was cut by 1 base and J by 11 bases, with 20 bases left in between. This CDR3 contains 15 residues. The DNA of the CDR3 is TGTGCCAGCAGCTTAGTGGGACTGGGGAGTGGGGAGCAGTACTTC. Translation: CASSLVGLGSGEQYF.

This clonotype has more than one count but fewer than ten. The rearrangement links TRBV7-2 to TRBJ1-2; D is possibly TRBD1 (5 bases). Trimming removed 1 base at V and 0 bases at J, with 6 bases between. Germline CDR1 SGHTA, CDR2 FQGNSA. The CDR3 runs 14 residues. The DNA for the CDR3 is TGTGCCAGCAGCTTAGGGGGGTCTAACTATGGCTACACCTTC. Protein product: CASSLGGSNYGYTF.

The J gene is TRBJ2-5, the V gene TRBV7-6; D not resolved. The J call may be faulty, since TRBJ2-1 better matches the DNA end. The CDR3 has 12 residues. CDR1 is SGHVS, CDR2 FNYEAQ, per germline. As DNA, the CDR3 is TGTGCCAGCAGCTTATGGGGAAGTGAGCAGTTCTTC. Translation: CASSLWGSEQFF.

There are many counts of this clonotype. The chain joins TRBV5-8 to TRBJ2-7; D is perhaps TRBD1 or TRBD2 (5 bases each). Germline V gene sequence: CDR1 SGHTS, CDR2 YDEGEE. CDR3 size: 12 residues. Trimming shortened V by 4 bases and J by 7 bases, and 12 bases separated the two germline ends. The CDR3 DNA is TGTGCCAGCAGCGCGGACTGGGGGGAGCAGTACTTC. Translating it yields CASSADWGEQYF. Based on the CDR3 plus reference TRBV5-8 and TRBJ2-7, the full variable domain is EAGVTQSPTHLIKTRGQQATLRCSPISGHTSVYWYQQALGLGLQFLLWYDEGEERNRGNFPPRFSGRQFPNYSSELNVNALELEDSALYLCASSADWGEQYFGPGTRLTVT.